The next 29 T cell receptor beta chains were all read from a single sample in a study of cytomegalovirus exposure and HLA in healthy donors. This PCR relied on a set of 60 Vbeta primers and 13 Jbeta primers. Assay: immunoSEQ multiplex PCR; the TCRdb copy retains only in-frame clones and omits some. The table includes about 130,000 clones, less than 85% detected once. What was sequenced was PBMCs. These receptors were obtained from a male donor in good health and CMV-seronegative.

The chain uses TRBV6-1 and TRBJ1-2; D might be TRBD1 (6 bases). Trimming removed 6 bases at V and 8 bases at J, with 16 bases between. CDR3 size: 13 residues. CDR1 is MNHNS and CDR2 is SASEGT in the germline V gene. The CDR3 nucleotides read TGTGCCAGCAGGGTTAACAGGGTTGGGGGCTACACCTTC. It specifies CASRVNRVGGYTF.

CDR3 sequence reads: CASSSEARGKQFF. The CDR3 bases are TGTGCCAGTAGTAGCGAGGCAAGGGGGAAGCAGTTCTTC. The chain carries TRBV19 and TRBJ2-1; perhaps TRBD1 as D (6 bases). Deletions cut 4 bases from V and 11 bases from J, with 15 bases between. The germline gives CDR1 LNHDA, CDR2 SQIVND (reference sequence). The CDR3 consists of 13 residues.

The CDR3 DNA is TGTGCCAGCGGAGGGGGCGCGGAAACTTTCTTT. Its translation: CASGGGAETFF. The V call is TRBV13, the J call TRBJ1-1; 7 nucleotides align to TRBD1. The germline V gene has CDR1 PRHDT and CDR2 FYEKMQ (reference sequence). CDR3 size: 11 residues. V was pared by 8 bases and J by 12 bases, with 9 bases of the junction left unmatched.

This clone was observed once. V gene TRBV5-1 combines with J gene TRBJ2-1, with D unresolved. The germline V and J ends were trimmed by 4 bases and 5 bases, with 10 bases remaining between them. CDR1 and CDR2 from the germline V gene are SGHRS and YFSETQ. The CDR3 extends over 13 amino acids. The DNA for the CDR3 is TGCGCCAGCAGCAATCCTACGAACAATGAGCAGTTCTTC. It codes for CASSNPTNNEQFF.

The chain combines TRBV10-1 with TRBJ1-2; D gene unclear. This CDR3 is built from 13 residues. Germline V gives CDR1 WNHNN, CDR2 SYGVQD (reference sequence). V dropped 2 bases and J dropped 2 bases, with 6 bases sitting between them. CDR3 nucleotides: TGCGCCAGCAGTGAGAACAGAAACTATGGCTACACCTTC. Translation: CASSENRNYGYTF.

The DNA for the CDR3 is TGCAGCGTCAGGGCCAGGGTTGGGGAAAAACTGTTTTTT. Protein product: CSVRARVGEKLFF. V is TRBV29-1 and J is TRBJ1-4, with a possible D match to TRBD1 (5 bases). The CDR3 is 13 residues long. The V end was cut by 6 bases, the J end by 8 bases, with 16 bases between. Looked up from germline, CDR1 is SQVTM and CDR2 is ANQGSEA.

V gene TRBV7-3 combines with J gene TRBJ2-3; 11 bases are a match to TRBD2. Germline loops: CDR1 SGHTA, CDR2 FQGTGA. This CDR3 region has 17 residues. The ends lost 4 bases at V and 1 base at J; junction bases unmatched: 7. The CDR3 loop reads CASSSHTSGGGTDTQYF. CDR3 sequence (DNA): TGTGCCAGCAGCTCCCATACTAGCGGGGGTGGCACAGATACGCAGTATTTT.

The chain combines TRBV4-1 with TRBJ2-2; D is undetermined. Trimming shortened V by 4 bases and J by 4 bases, and 10 bases separated the two germline ends. Germline V lookup: CDR1 MGHRA, CDR2 YSYEKL. The CDR3 covers 14 residues. The CDR3 nucleotides read TGCGCCAGCAGCCCTGTCGGTTTCACCGGGGAGCTGTTTTTT. Its translation is CASSPVGFTGELFF.

The J gene is TRBJ2-3, the V gene TRBV7-2; TRBD2 matches at 14 bases. Losses at the gene ends were 5 bases for V and 5 bases for J; bases not matched to a gene: 6. Germline V gene lookup returns CDR1 SGHTA and CDR2 FQGNSA. CDR3 length: 16 amino acids. This chain's CDR3 is CASSDGLAGGQDTQYF. The CDR3 coding sequence is TGTGCCAGCAGCGATGGACTAGCGGGGGGACAAGATACGCAGTATTTT.

The chain joins TRBV5-6 to TRBJ2-7, with 10 bases matching TRBD2. The V and J ends lost 0 bases and 6 bases, in that order; junction bases with no gene match: 6. The germline V gene encodes CDR1 SGHDT and CDR2 YYEEEE. The CDR3 spans 15 residues. Here the CDR3 reads CASSLGLAGATEQYF. For the CDR3, the DNA is TGTGCCAGCAGCTTGGGCCTAGCGGGAGCAACCGAGCAGTACTTC. The full variable domain, its missing parts supplied by reference TRBV5-6 and TRBJ2-7, is DAGVTQSPTHLIKTRGQQVTLRCSPKSGHDTVSWYQQALGQGPQFIFQYYEEEERQRGNFPDRFSGHQFPNYSSELNVNALLLGDSALYLCASSLGLAGATEQYFGPGTRLTVT.

V and J are TRBV6-1 and TRBJ2-5, with TRBD1 matching 9 bases. This CDR3 has 13 amino acids. Looked up from germline, CDR1 is MNHNS and CDR2 is SASEGT. V lost 8 bases, J lost 12 bases, and 13 bases stayed unmatched. CDR3 residues: CASRWTGANLKYF. In DNA form, the CDR3 reads TGTGCCAGCCGTTGGACAGGGGCCAACTTAAAGTACTTC.

This chain joins TRBV5-1 and TRBJ1-1, with 7 bases aligning to TRBD1. The CDR3 loop spans 15 amino acids. Germline CDR1 reads SGHRS; CDR2 reads YFSETQ. Unmatched junction bases numbered 4, after V lost 0 bases and J lost 2 bases. The CDR3 region is CASSLDRGQNTEAFF. The CDR3 coding sequence is TGCGCCAGCAGCTTGGACAGGGGACAAAACACTGAAGCTTTCTTT.

The CDR3 sequence: CASSLGDRADTDTQYF. In nucleotides, the CDR3 is TGTGCCAGCAGCTTGGGGGACAGGGCCGACACAGATACGCAGTATTTT. The chain is built from TRBV7-7 and TRBJ2-3; 9 bases align to TRBD1. The CDR3 is 16 residues long. Looked up from germline, CDR1 is SSHAT and CDR2 is FNYEAQ (reference sequence). Trimming cost V 3 bases and J 2 bases; bases outside gene matches: 6. Full variable domain (missing parts from reference TRBV7-7 and TRBJ2-3): GAGVSQSPRYKVTKRGQDVTLRCDPISSHATLYWYQQALGQGPEFLTYFNYEAQPDKSGLPSDRFSAERPEGSISTLTIQRTEQRDSAMYRCASSLGDRADTDTQYFGPGTRLTVL.

The chain couples TRBV4-1 to TRBJ1-2; D gene ambiguous. Trimming removed 3 bases at V and 9 bases at J, with 11 bases between. The CDR3 sequence is 12 residues long. CDR1 is MGHRA and CDR2 is YSYEKL in the germline V gene. The CDR3 reads CASSQDLESYTF. The CDR3 nucleotides are TGCGCCAGCAGCCAGGATCTAGAGAGCTACACCTTC.

This clone showed up just once. V is TRBV5-1 and J is TRBJ1-2; maybe TRBD1 (6 bases). Trimming removed 4 bases at V and 0 bases at J, with 10 bases between. This CDR3 comprises 14 residues. The germline CDR1 and CDR2 sequences are SGHRS and YFSETQ. The CDR3, as DNA: TGCGCCAGCAGCAACGGGACAACTAACTATGGCTACACCTTC. Protein: CASSNGTTNYGYTF.

This clone was seen a few times. The genes are TRBV7-6 and TRBJ1-3; 7 bases align to TRBD1. The CDR3 is made up of 16 amino acids. Germline CDR1 is SGHVS and CDR2 is FNYEAQ. Trimming cost V 2 bases and J 10 bases; bases outside gene matches: 14. The CDR3 loop reads CASSLSRQGGYQTIYF. CDR3 bases: TGTGCCAGCAGCTTATCCAGACAGGGAGGTTATCAGACCATATATTTT.

The chain is built from TRBV30 and TRBJ2-7; D may be TRBD1 (6 bases). The CDR3 is made up of 12 amino acids. CDR1 and CDR2 from the germline V gene are GTSNPN and SVGIG (reference sequence). V lost 5 bases and J 3 bases, leaving 11 bases between the germline ends. CDR3 DNA sequence: TGTGCCTGGGGGACATCCTACTACGAGCAGTACTTC. It is translated as CAWGTSYYEQYF.

The chain is built from TRBV4-2 and TRBJ2-7; 9 positions match TRBD2. This CDR3 has 16 residues. Trimming took 0 bases from V and 2 from J; bases not matched to a gene: 5. Germline V lookup: CDR1 LGHNA, CDR2 YNFKEQ. For the CDR3, the DNA is TGTGCCAGCAGCCAAGATCGGGGCGGGGGGGCCTACGAGCAGTACTTC. It encodes CASSQDRGGGAYEQYF.

The rearrangement uses TRBV5-1 and TRBJ2-3; perhaps TRBD2 as D (7 bases). The CDR3 runs 14 residues. CDR1 is SGHRS and CDR2 is YFSETQ in the germline V gene. V was trimmed by 2 bases and J by 5 bases, leaving 12 bases between them. The CDR3 sequence is CASSLGGAGDTQYF. DNA for the CDR3: TGCGCCAGCAGCTTAGGGGGGGCGGGAGATACGCAGTATTTT.

This clone was seen just once. V and J are TRBV7-2 and TRBJ2-5; D remains unclear. The J call may be faulty, since TRBJ2-7 better matches the DNA end. Germline V CDR1 and CDR2: SGHTA, FQGNSA. The CDR3 totals 13 residues. CDR3 sequence: CASSPLRNYEQYF. The CDR3 region has the DNA TGTGCCAGCAGCCCATTGCGGAACTACGAGCAGTACTTC.

The chain couples TRBV4-1 to TRBJ2-1; 9 positions agree with TRBD2. J was trimmed by 0 bases and V by 3 bases; bases with no gene match: 3. The CDR3 runs to 16 residues. Looked up from germline, CDR1 is MGHRA and CDR2 is YSYEKL. The CDR3 nucleotides are TGCGCCAGCAGCCATCGCGGGGGGGCCTCCTACAATGAGCAGTTCTTC. This translates into CASSHRGGASYNEQFF.

The chain employs TRBV7-9 and TRBJ2-6, with TRBD1 as a possible D gene (5 bases). This CDR3 region has 18 residues. V dropped 4 bases and J dropped 1 base, with 17 bases sitting between them. From germline, CDR1 is SEHNR and CDR2 FQNEAQ (reference sequence). The DNA for the CDR3 is TGTGCCAGCAGCTCCGCCCAGGGAATTTTTTCTGGGGCCAACGTCCTGACTTTC. Its translation: CASSSAQGIFSGANVLTF.

The V call is TRBV19, the J call TRBJ1-3; TRBD1 agrees at 7 bases. Looked up from germline, CDR1 is LNHDA and CDR2 is SQIVND (reference sequence). J gave up 4 bases and V 5 bases, and 11 bases lay outside the gene matches. There are 16 residues in the CDR3. In DNA form, the CDR3 reads TGTGCCAGTAGTGTATACAGGGGACGAGGAGGAAACACCATATATTTT. Protein product: CASSVYRGRGGNTIYF. The variable domain in full, with the rest retrieved from reference TRBV19 and TRBJ1-3, is DGGITQSPKYLFRKEGQNVTLSCEQNLNHDAMYWYRQDPGQGLRLIYYSQIVNDFQKGDIAEGYSVSREKKESFPLTVTSAQKNPTAFYLCASSVYRGRGGNTIYFGEGSWLTVV.

The V gene is TRBV29-1, the J gene TRBJ1-1; 7 positions match TRBD1. This CDR3 has 13 amino acids. V was clipped by 6 bases and J by 3 bases; unmatched bases: 7. Germline lookup yields CDR1 SQVTM and CDR2 ANQGSEA. CDR3 nucleotide sequence: TGCAGCGTGTGGACAGGTCAGCACACTGAAGCTTTCTTT. As protein: CSVWTGQHTEAFF.

The chain joins TRBV5-5 to TRBJ2-3; D may be TRBD2 (6 bases). The V end was cut by 4 bases, the J end by 1 base, with 16 bases between. CDR1 is SGHKS, CDR2 YYEKEE, per germline (reference sequence). The CDR3 runs to 16 residues. In nucleotides, the CDR3 is TGTGCCAGCAGCCAGGGCCGCGGCGGGGGCACAGATACGCAGTATTTT. As protein: CASSQGRGGGTDTQYF.

The V and J genes are TRBV6-1 and TRBJ2-1; no clear D gene. This CDR3 has 10 residues. V dropped 11 bases and J dropped 9 bases, with 11 bases sitting between them. Germline V gives CDR1 MNHNS, CDR2 SASEGT. Here the CDR3 DNA reads TGTGCCGTAATGTCGGGTGAGCAGTTCTTC. Protein sequence: CAVMSGEQFF.

V is TRBV19 and J is TRBJ2-7; a possible D gene is TRBD1 (5 bases). CDR1 is LNHDA, CDR2 SQIVND, per germline (reference sequence). V lost 3 bases and J lost 0, with 12 bases in between. This CDR3 has 15 residues. The CDR3 nucleotides are TGTGCCAGTAGTATGGGGCCTCTGAGCTCCTACGAGCAGTACTTC. The encoded protein is CASSMGPLSSYEQYF.

The J gene is TRBJ2-2, the V gene TRBV9, with 7 bases fitting TRBD2. The J segment lost 7 bases and the V segment lost 3 bases, leaving 9 bases of the junction unmatched. Per the germline V gene, CDR1 is SGDLS and CDR2 is YYNGEE. CDR3 size: 15 residues. CDR3 in DNA: TGTGCCAGCAGCGGGACCGGGGGGACGGGCGGGGAGCTGTTTTTT. Translating it yields CASSGTGGTGGELFF.

This chain connects TRBV9 to TRBJ1-2; 7 nucleotides line up with TRBD1. This CDR3 has 14 residues. Germline V gene data show CDR1 as SGDLS and CDR2 as YYNGEE. J lost 8 bases, V lost 6 bases, and 13 bases had no gene match. The CDR3 sequence: CASKSSAGGGGYTF. The CDR3 coding sequence is TGTGCCAGCAAATCCAGCGCAGGGGGTGGCGGCTACACCTTC.